These 14 T cell receptor beta chains were sequenced from one sample in a study of cytomegalovirus exposure and HLA in healthy donors. Primers: 60 Vbeta forward and 13 Jbeta reverse. Some clones are missing from TCRdb's copy, which holds only in-frame ones; the method was immunoSEQ multiplex PCR. The data hold approximately 100,000 clones, with 74% observed a single time. Sequences were obtained from PBMCs. The receptors stem from a man in his forties or fifties in good health and CMV-seropositive.

As regards this clone: Since the CDR3 does not end with the conserved phenylalanine or tryptophan, this likely comes from a read error. V usage is TRBV5-4 and J usage is TRBJ1-2, with TRBD1 matching 9 bases. CDR1 and CDR2 from the germline V gene are SGHNT and YYREEE (reference sequence). CDR3 length: 15 amino acids. V dropped 4 bases and J dropped 7; count of bases not matched to a gene: 11. This chain's CDR3 is CASSQDRQGGSGYTL. Written as DNA, the CDR3 is TGTGCCAGCAGCCAGGACCGACAGGGGGGCAGTGGCTACACCCTC.

This chain uses TRBV19 with TRBJ2-5, with D unresolved. Germline assignment: CDR1 LNHDA and CDR2 SQIVND (reference sequence). Trimming shortened V by 3 bases and J by 4 bases, and 9 bases separated the two germline ends. This CDR3 has 13 residues. CDR3 protein: CASSITLRETQYF. CDR3 DNA: TGTGCCAGTAGTATTACCCTACGAGAGACCCAGTACTTC.

The rearrangement links TRBV7-2 to TRBJ2-7; no clear D gene. Germline CDR1 SGHTA, CDR2 FQGNSA. V lost 5 bases and J 3 bases, leaving 5 bases between the germline ends. This CDR3 has 11 amino acids. CDR3 in amino acids: CASSPLYEQYF. The CDR3 DNA is TGTGCCAGCAGCCCCCTCTACGAGCAGTACTTC.

The chain links TRBV18 to TRBJ1-1; no clear D. CDR3 size: 14 residues. Germline-derived CDR1 and CDR2 are KGHSH and LQKENI. The germline V and J ends were trimmed by 2 bases and 3 bases, with 10 bases remaining between them. The DNA of the CDR3 is TGTGCCAGCTCACCAACGTTCGTAGACACTGAAGCTTTCTTT. It specifies CASSPTFVDTEAFF.

The chain is built from TRBV28 and TRBJ1-1; weak D call: TRBD1 (5 bases). This CDR3 is 11 amino acids long. The V end was cut by 2 bases, the J end by 11 bases, with 9 bases between. Looked up from germline, CDR1 is MDHEN and CDR2 is SYDVKM. This chain's CDR3 is CASSLSRAAFF. For the CDR3, the DNA is TGTGCCAGCAGTTTAAGCAGGGCGGCTTTCTTT.

This chain links TRBV2 with TRBJ1-1; no firm D call. CDR3 size: 14 residues. V was shortened by 4 bases and J by 0 bases, with 9 bases between the two germline ends. Looked up from germline, CDR1 is SNHLY and CDR2 is FYNNEI. The CDR3 spells CASSAYQLNTEAFF. CDR3 bases: TGTGCCAGCAGTGCCTATCAATTGAACACTGAAGCTTTCTTT.

The rearrangement joins TRBV11-2 to TRBJ1-3; possibly TRBD1 for D (6 bases). Germline CDR1 reads SGHAT; CDR2 reads FQNNGV. The length of the CDR3 is 18 residues. Trimming shortened V by 0 bases and J by 2 bases, and 17 bases separated the two germline ends. The CDR3 nucleotides are TGTGCCAGCAGCTTAGATCAGCGGGGGCGAATGACTGGAAACACCATATATTTT. Residues: CASSLDQRGRMTGNTIYF.

The chain joins TRBV11-2 to TRBJ2-1, with TRBD2 identical over 16 bases. This CDR3 comprises 18 residues. Germline values: CDR1 SGHAT, CDR2 FQNNGV. With 6 bases clipped from V and 6 bases from J, the junction kept 11 bases outside the gene matches. The DNA of the CDR3 is TGTGCCAGCAGTCGCCCGGGACTAGCGGGAGGGACTTTCAATGAGCAGTTCTTC. This codes for CASSRPGLAGGTFNEQFF. Variable domain in full (rest from reference TRBV11-2 and TRBJ2-1): EAGVAQSPRYKIIEKRQSVAFWCNPISGHATLYWYQQILGQGPKLLIQFQNNGVVDDSQLPKDRFSAERLKGVDSTLKIQPAKLEDSAVYLCASSRPGLAGGTFNEQFFGPGTRLTVL.

The chain carries TRBV18 and TRBJ2-4, with 8 nucleotides matching TRBD1. V shed 2 bases and J 3 bases; nucleotides not matched to a gene: 3. Germline CDR1 reads KGHSH; CDR2 reads LQKENI. CDR3 length equals 15 residues. This CDR3 is CASSPDRGYKNIQYF. In nucleotides, the CDR3 is TGTGCCAGCTCACCAGACAGGGGTTACAAAAACATTCAGTACTTC.

The rearrangement links TRBV6-5 to TRBJ1-2; possibly TRBD1 for D (5 bases). The CDR3 is 15 residues long. The ends were cut back, 4 bases at V and 3 bases at J, with 15 bases in the middle. Germline CDR1 MNHEY, CDR2 SVGAGI. In DNA, the CDR3 is TGTGCCAGCAGTTCCTCGGAGGGGAACGACTATGGCTACACCTTC. Protein sequence: CASSSSEGNDYGYTF.

The chain carries TRBV6-5 and TRBJ2-7; 7 nucleotides align to TRBD2. Losses at the gene ends were 7 bases for V and 1 base for J; bases not matched to a gene: 7. The germline gives CDR1 MNHEY, CDR2 SVGAGI. This CDR3 comprises 14 residues. The CDR3 spells CASTQDSGSYEQYF. CDR3 in DNA: TGTGCCAGCACCCAAGATAGCGGGTCCTACGAGCAGTACTTC.

This clone appeared a single time. This CDR3 reads CASSIRGASGGTSYNEQFF. CDR3 coding DNA: TGTGCCAGCAGCATCCGGGGGGCTAGCGGGGGGACCTCCTACAATGAGCAGTTCTTC. This chain joins TRBV7-6 and TRBJ2-1; 11 bases agree with TRBD2. V lost 5 bases and J lost 0; bases outside the gene matches: 12. The CDR3 sequence is 19 residues long. Germline loops: CDR1 SGHVS, CDR2 FNYEAQ.

This clone was counted once. The chain recombines TRBV6-6 with TRBJ1-2; 7 bases match TRBD1. With 5 bases clipped from V and 1 base from J, the junction kept 7 bases outside the gene matches. The germline CDR1 and CDR2 sequences are MNHNY and SVGAGI (reference sequence). CDR3 length equals 15 residues. The CDR3 DNA follows: TGTGCCAGCAGTACCCCGGGACAGATTAACTATGGCTACACCTTC. It codes for CASSTPGQINYGYTF.

This sequence joins TRBV5-1 and TRBJ2-5; D gene unclear. The CDR3 extends over 17 amino acids. The V gene lost 4 bases and the J gene lost 1 base, with 20 bases spanning the gap. The germline V gene encodes CDR1 SGHRS and CDR2 YFSETQ. The CDR3 DNA is TGCGCCAGCAGCCCTTTTCCCCTGGCTGCAACCCAAGAGACCCAGTACTTC. Protein sequence: CASSPFPLAATQETQYF.